A selection of T cell receptor beta chains follows, all from one sample in a study of blood T cell repertoires in COVID-19. This table comes from immunoSEQ multiplex PCR, and its TCRdb copy is limited to in-frame clones, with some not included. This table has about 430,000 clones, 80% to 90% appearing once. The material sequenced was peripheral blood. All receptors derive from a man in his late teens or twenties with COVID-19, enrolled during active disease. CDR3s include the opening cysteine and the closing phenylalanine or tryptophan. A D gene is named only where the DNA matches it firmly. Not every row has a clone size; where given, it reads once, few, many or a size class.

NA | NA | TRBJ2-3 | TRBV11-2 | TGTGCCAGCAGGCAGACTGGAGATACGCAGTATTTT | CASRQTGDTQYF
NA | once | TRBJ1-2 | TRBV29-1 | TGCAGCGTCAGGGTGGGGGCCCGCAACTATGGCTACACCTTC | CSVRVGARNYGYTF
NA | NA | TRBJ2-2 | TRBV7-8 | TGTGCCAGCAGGGGGTTGGAGGGTCGGGACACCGGGGAGCTGTTTTTT | CASRGLEGRDTGELFF
TRBD2 | NA | TRBJ2-7 | TRBV28 | TGTGCCAGCAGGCGGACTAGCGGACGATCCTACGAGCAGTACTTC | CASRRTSGRSYEQYF
NA | NA | TRBJ2-7 | TRBV5-6 | TGTGCCAGCAGTGTCGCTAGCTCCTACGAGCAGTACTTC | CASSVASSYEQYF
NA | NA | TRBJ1-5 | TRBV19 | TGTGGCGCGGGGAGGGTCAGGGATCCCAATCAGCCCCAGCATTTT | CGAGRVRDPNQPQHF
NA | few | TRBJ2-7 | TRBV21-1 | TGTGCCAGCAGCAAAGAAGCTTATCCAGGTCCAAACTCCTACGAGCAGTACTTC | CASSKEAYPGPNSYEQYF
NA | once | TRBJ1-2 | TRBV3-1/TRBV3-2 | TGTGCCAGCAGCCAAGGAAGAGGGTCAGGCTACACCTTC | CASSQGRGSGYTF
NA | NA | TRBJ2-5 | TRBV2 | TGTGCCAGCGGGGCTAGGGTGCAAGAGACCCAGTACTTC | CASGARVQETQYF
NA | NA | TRBJ1-4 | TRBV4-1 | TGCGCCAGCAGCCAAACAGAGGGCGAAAAACTGTTTTTT | CASSQTEGEKLFF
NA | NA | TRBJ1-1 | TRBV2 | TGTGCCAGCAGTCTGATAGACACTGAAGCTTTCTTT | CASSLIDTEAFF
TRBD1 | NA | TRBJ2-7 | TRBV19 | TGTGCCAGTAGTACCGACAGGGGCATCTACGAGCAGTACTTC | CASSTDRGIYEQYF
TRBD2 | NA | TRBJ2-1 | TRBV7-3 | TGTGCCAGCAGCTTGACTAGCGGCGATGAGCAGTTCTTC | CASSLTSGDEQFF
TRBD1 | NA | TRBJ2-3 | TRBV19 | TGTGCCAGTAGTAGGGGGACAGGGGAAAAGGGCACAGATACGCAGTATTTT | CASSRGTGEKGTDTQYF
NA | few | TRBJ1-2 | TRBV6-7 | TGTGCCAGCAGACTCTATGGCTACACCTTC | CASRLYGYTF
NA | NA | TRBJ1-2 | TRBV29-1 | TGCAGCTACGGGTCTAACTATGGCTACACCTTC | CSYGSNYGYTF
NA | NA | TRBJ2-7 | TRBV7-7 | TGTGCCAGCAGCTTAGGACACGGGGATCCCTACGAGCAGTACTTC | CASSLGHGDPYEQYF
NA | NA | TRBJ1-1 | TRBV6-5 | TGTGCCAGCAGCTCAGGACTCATGAACACTGAAGCTTTCTTT | CASSSGLMNTEAFF
TRBD1 | NA | TRBJ2-1 | TRBV5-8 | TGTGCCAGCAGCTTGATTGGGACAGCCTACGGTGGGCAGTTCTTC | CASSLIGTAYGGQFF
NA | NA | TRBJ2-5 | TRBV7-6 | TGTGCCAGCAGCTGGGCTCTACAGGGCAGGGAGACCCAGTACTTC | CASSWALQGRETQYF
NA | NA | TRBJ1-1 | TRBV6-5 | TGTGCCAGCAGTTACTCGCAGGAAATGAACACTGAAGCTTTCTTT | CASSYSQEMNTEAFF
TRBD1 | NA | TRBJ1-2 | TRBV5-5 | TGTGCCAGCAGCTTGAGGACAGGGAGTAAAGATGGCTACACCTTC | CASSLRTGSKDGYTF
NA | NA | TRBJ1-1 | TRBV7-8 | TGTGCCAGCAGCTTAGGGGCTGCGTTTGGCAGTCTCACTGAAGCTTTCTTT | CASSLGAAFGSLTEAFF
NA | NA | TRBJ2-1 | TRBV18 | TGTGCCAGCTCACCGACGGCGGGGGCGTACAATGAGCAGTTCTTC | CASSPTAGAYNEQFF
TRBD1 | NA | TRBJ1-2 | TRBV5-4 | TGTGCCAGCAGCTCAGGCACGGACAGGGGGCGGGGTACCTATGGCTACACCTTC | CASSSGTDRGRGTYGYTF
TRBD2 | NA | TRBJ2-2 | TRBV4-1 | TGCGCCAGCAGCCATATCCTAGGGACTAGCGTTGGCGGGGAGCTGTTTTTT | CASSHILGTSVGGELFF
NA | NA | TRBJ2-5 | TRBV5-1 | TGCGCCAGCAGCTTGGATGCGGGCTCAGAGACCCAGTACTTC | CASSLDAGSETQYF
NA | NA | TRBJ2-5 | TRBV2 | TGTGCCAGCAACTCCCAAACGGGTACTAGGGGAGGAGAGACCCAGTACTTC | CASNSQTGTRGGETQYF
TRBD2 | NA | TRBJ2-1 | TRBV29-1 | TGCAGCGTTCCTAGCGGGGGTCATCGCTCCTACAATGAGCAGTTCTTC | CSVPSGGHRSYNEQFF
TRBD2 | NA | TRBJ2-1 | TRBV5-1 | TGCGCCAGCAGCGTTCGGACTAGCGTCTATGAGCAGTTCTTC | CASSVRTSVYEQFF
NA | NA | TRBJ2-5 | TRBV12-3/TRBV12-4 | TGTGCCAGCAGTTTCGGAGAGACCCAGTACTTC | CASSFGETQYF
TRBD1 | few | TRBJ1-5 | TRBV7-9 | TGTGCCAGCAGCCCCGGACAGGGAGGCCAGCCCCAGCATTTT | CASSPGQGGQPQHF
TRBD1 | NA | TRBJ1-6 | TRBV7-9 | TGTGCCAGCAGCTTGACAGGGGGCTTGGATTCACCCCTCCACTTT | CASSLTGGLDSPLHF
NA | NA | TRBJ2-3 | TRBV7-2 | TGTGCCAGCAGCTGGGACTTTTATTCAGATACGCAGTATTTT | CASSWDFYSDTQYF
TRBD1 | NA | TRBJ2-1 | TRBV2 | TGTGCCACTCAGACAGGGGTCCAAGAAAAGCAGTTCTTC | CATQTGVQEKQFF
NA | NA | TRBJ2-7 | TRBV9 | TGTGCCAGCAGCGTAGTACTCGGAGACGAGCAGTACTTC | CASSVVLGDEQYF
TRBD1 | NA | TRBJ1-1 | TRBV5-1 | TGCGCCAGCAGCTTGGATCCAGGGGGGAACACTGAAGCTTTCTTT | CASSLDPGGNTEAFF
TRBD2 | once | TRBJ2-3 | TRBV3-1/TRBV3-2 | TGTGCCAGCAGCCCGGGACTAGCGGACACAGATACGCAGTATTTT | CASSPGLADTDTQYF
NA | NA | TRBJ2-3 | TRBV7-6 | TGTGCCAGCAGCTCCCTCTACTCTCAGAGGGGCACAGATACGCAGTATTTT | CASSSLYSQRGTDTQYF